This T cell receptor beta chain was sequenced for a study of cytomegalovirus exposure and HLA in healthy donors (dated 2017 in TCRdb). About the investigation overall: According to an earlier analysis of around 600 of the donors, some 180 million T cells yielded 117 million unique TCR beta sequences and approximately 300 Gb of sequence data. An early release covering roughly 580 HLA-typed donors comprised approximately 290 gigabases of sequencing data and roughly 85 million unique TCR sequences. Of the roughly 400 genotyped donors, approximately 80% fell in the genetic ancestry cluster associated with self-reported Caucasian donors. The study aimed to test whether signatures of past pathogen exposure could be identified by cataloging public T cell receptors. Using immunosequencing, the study profiled T cell repertoires from 500 to 800 subjects and related those repertoires to cytomegalovirus serostatus. A separate validation cohort of 90 to 150 different subjects was used in addition to the approximately 700-subject first cohort. To predict cytomegalovirus infection status, the study combined high-throughput TCR immunosequencing, statistical association of individual TCRs with disease status, and machine learning. A later analysis re-analyzed previously published TCR beta repertoires from 550 to 700 donors and added high-resolution HLA genotyping to study TCR occurrence patterns. Rather than drawing on any new phenotypic data, the later analysis identified candidate immune exposures from TCR beta sequences and the way those sequences occurred across donors. An earlier analysis of 500 to 650 of the donors applied high-throughput TCR beta sequencing to assess whether each TCR beta V gene segment acted as functional or pseudogenic. Donor age, sex, ethnicity and CMV serostatus were collected together with the repertoire data. A later genetic analysis used genome-wide SNP genotypes for about three fifths of the 666 donors, treating that subset as a discovery cohort. Every repertoire in the discovery cohort had been generated on one and the same sequencing platform. Both class I and class II loci were covered by HLA typing, at four-digit resolution. Typing coverage varied by locus: roughly 629-630 donors for A, B, C, DRB1 and DQB1; under 550 for DQA1; about 600 for DPA1; roughly 470 for DPB1. A handful of DR-DQ haplotypes were handled as single units for association and clustering because linkage in the cohort was strong. On average, 235,054 unique TCR beta nucleotide sequences were sequenced per donor among some 420 genotyped donors of the cohort, with roughly 18% of those sequences being non-productive. General study outcomes and caveats: Compared with the roughly 600-donor mean, donors in an Asian-associated ancestry cluster had fewer N-insertions in productive TCRs, according to a later genetic analysis. A group of highly shared sequence variants was considered likely to be a technical artifact of the sequencing pipeline. The only immune exposure information available for the cohort was CMV serostatus. Correlated functional status among segregating V segments might be attributable to linkage disequilibrium, but an unknown experimental factor could not be ruled out. Compared with equally common non-associated chains, HLA-associated TCR beta chains in a later analysis were more clonally expanded and had lower generation probabilities. The earlier analysis of a few hundred of the donors excluded fewer than 20 rarely observed V segments, including chromosome 9 orphons, because counts were too low. Several of the top co-occurrence clusters appeared to be linked to parvovirus B19, influenza, CMV and Epstein-Barr virus, according to a later analysis. A further reported finding was that TCR beta sequences accurately predicted the HLA-A and HLA-B alleles for most subjects in the first cohort. According to the authors, the approach could potentially be generalized to other disease states and immunological phenotypes. Broadly in line with IMGT annotations, most TCR beta V segments showed up in productive rearrangements about 90% or about 30% of the time in an earlier analysis of a few hundred of the donors. In a later genetic analysis, a missense DCLRE1C variant was associated with V-gene and J-gene trimming of TCR beta chains, and the association was replicated in an independent cohort. When HLA alleles, especially DR and DQ, strongly co-occurred, attributing TCR associations to individual alleles was difficult. In a later analysis, 15,000 to 20,000 TCR beta sequences were associated with specific HLA alleles at a false discovery rate of 0.05. Roughly uniform sequencing depth across donors was assumed in presence/absence analyses, although this assumption may not hold. Three of the identified cytomegalovirus-associated TCR beta chains were confirmed in vitro to be specific for cytomegalovirus antigens. Most CMV-associated TCR beta chains appeared to be HLA-restricted in a later analysis, and the HLA associations seemed to be driven largely by CMV exposure. HLA typing was unavailable for some donors at each locus, so association tests used only the typed subset. A later analysis found that TCR association rates varied across HLA loci, with DRB1 alleles showing the most associated TCRs and HLA-C alleles the fewest. Some IMGT-functional V segments, including TRBV6-2 and TRBV6-3, could not be distinguished by the 87-base-pair reads and were therefore excluded. In the study, 150 to 200 TCR beta chains were listed as associated with cytomegalovirus. Only TCR beta chains were sequenced in this cohort, and the absence of alpha or paired-chain data limited detectable features. The classifier was reported to diagnose cytomegalovirus status with high specificity and sensitivity in both the original and validation cohorts. Across donors, most TCR sequences were observed very rarely, whereas some public TCRs were present in many individuals.

This clone was seen once. This receptor's antigen is unknown. Base qualities are not at hand, and no much larger clone is one base apart. Libraries came from the immunoSEQ multiplex PCR assay. For the multiplex PCR, a mixture combining 60 forward primers for TCR Vbeta segments and 13 reverse primers for TCR Jbeta segments was used. The CDR3 region of rearranged TCR beta genes was amplified from genomic DNA with a multiplex PCR assay. On the Illumina HiSeq System, the amplified TCR beta libraries were sequenced as 87-base-pair reads. Per the source publication's procedure: A later analysis counted around 72 million unique TCR beta chains across the 500 to 850 repertoires, and some 12 million of these chains were shared by at least two donors. A nearest-neighbor algorithm error-corrected the raw reads and collapsed the reads into unique sequences, merging closely related sequences to remove PCR and sequencing errors. CDR3 sequences were aligned to IMGT reference sequences to assign V, D and J gene segments. For a sequence to be retained, a match of at least six nucleotides to both a V gene segment and a J gene segment was required. A rearrangement counted as productive if the CDR3 had no stop codons and remained in frame with V and J, and every other rearrangement counted as non-productive. Following IMGT convention, CDR3 was defined as the stretch from the second conserved V-encoded cysteine to the conserved J-encoded phenylalanine. Sequences without an unambiguous match to a single V gene segment were excluded from the earlier analysis of about 630 of the donors. In an earlier analysis of 450 to 750 of the donors, a V segment was called functional when productive rearrangements were above 56.7%, and segregating when the standard deviation between donors exceeded 5%. To diagnose cytomegalovirus status from the catalog of TCR beta chain sequences, a statistical classification framework was built. In a later analysis, V and J genes were assigned by comparing TCR nucleotide sequences against IMGT/GENE-DB human TR gene sequences. Using the TCRdist pipeline, a later analysis assigned CDR3 sequences along with most-parsimonious VDJ recombination scenarios. A later analysis defined each TCR beta chain by its CDR3 amino acid sequence plus V-gene family, and excluded reads lacking a unique V-gene family. To address suspected cross-contamination and a sequencing artifact, a later analysis removed over 500 highly shared, low-generation-probability nucleotide sequences. In a later analysis, a clonal expansion index was calculated for each public chain from normalized within-repertoire ranks of inferred template counts. In a later analysis, generation probabilities were computed with a VDJ recombination model fitted to out-of-frame rearrangements, and the resulting probabilities were checked against IGoR. Hypergeometric tests were used in a later analysis to score TCR-TCR, TCR-HLA and TCR-CMV co-occurrence, with a repertoire-size bias correction applied to the TCR pairs. To estimate false discovery rates, a later analysis permuted the HLA or CMV assignments 20 times. A later analysis grouped co-occurring TCRs with DBSCAN, adding TCRdist sequence similarity when clustering within HLA-allele-positive subsets. Repertoires with fewer than 30,000 or more than 120,000 public chains, plus five repertoires with anomalous nucleotide sharing, were excluded from co-occurrence clustering. This immuneACCESS table, as held by TCRdb, lists in-frame sequences with V and J called but not all clones. Of the missing ones, under half trace to an unresolved V gene in checked studies; the others have no known cause. V and J calls and clone size are copied from that table; D and trimming were computed from the DNA. Within this sample are around 140,000 clones, with roughly 80% of them counted one time only. The ten largest account for approximately 0.86% of the sample.

Per the germline V gene (reference sequence), MNHNY is the CDR1 and SVGAGI is the CDR2. Germline trimming: 5 bases from V, 7 bases from J; junction bases outside gene matches: 10. The CDR3 covers 15 residues, taking in both the cysteine and the phenylalanine. The entry retains the CDR3 DNA only, 45 bases that are in frame from base 1. In total, around 600 healthy bone marrow donors made up the cohort. At the time of sampling, all cohort members were nominally healthy, though unrecorded immune exposures were likely present. The donor was CMV seronegative and was included in the group of a few hundred seronegative cohort members. Every donor gave a peripheral blood sample, and the peripheral blood mononuclear cells from that sample were used for TCR beta sequencing. The Qiagen DNeasy Blood Extraction Kit was used to extract genomic DNA from the blood cell samples.

The specimen was PBMCs. This sequence uses TRBV6-6 and TRBJ1-5, with 8 bases matching TRBD1. The sequence came from an older woman in good health and CMV-seronegative. The DNA reads as follows: TGTGCCAGCAGTCCAGGACAGGGTTTGTTGCAGCCCCAGCATTTT. Its protein is CASSPGQGLLQPQHF.